This T cell receptor (beta chain) was found in a study of cytomegalovirus exposure and HLA in healthy donors. Both 60 Vbeta primers and 13 Jbeta primers went into the PCR. Sequencing was performed with immunoSEQ multiplex PCR; in TCRdb, only in-frame clones are kept and a portion is missing. The profile shows roughly 150,000 clones, about 74% of them singletons. This clone was recorded a few times. Sequencing was carried out using PBMCs. This TCR was sampled from a middle-aged man in good health and CMV-seronegative.

For the CDR3, the DNA is TGTGCCAGCAGCTTACAGGGCGCCTACGAGCAGTACTTC. This codes for CASSLQGAYEQYF. The chain combines TRBV7-2 with TRBJ2-7, with D possibly matching TRBD1 (5 bases). CDR3 length: 13 residues. Between the trimmed V and J ends, which lost 2 bases and 2 bases, there was a span of 7 bases. The germline V gene has CDR1 SGHTA and CDR2 FQGNSA.